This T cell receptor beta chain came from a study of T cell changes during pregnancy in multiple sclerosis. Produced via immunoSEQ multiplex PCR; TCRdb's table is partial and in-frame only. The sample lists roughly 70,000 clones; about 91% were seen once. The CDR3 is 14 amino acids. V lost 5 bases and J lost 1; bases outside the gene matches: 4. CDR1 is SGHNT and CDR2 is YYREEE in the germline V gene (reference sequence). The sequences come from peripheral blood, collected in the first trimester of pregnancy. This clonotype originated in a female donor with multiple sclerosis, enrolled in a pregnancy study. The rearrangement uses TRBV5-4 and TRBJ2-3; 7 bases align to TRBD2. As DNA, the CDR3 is TGTGCCAGCAGGGGGGGGTACCGCACAGATACGCAGTATTTT. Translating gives CASRGGYRTDTQYF. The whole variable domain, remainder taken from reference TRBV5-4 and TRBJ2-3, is ETGVTQSPTHLIKTRGQQVTLRCSSQSGHNTVSWYQQALGQGPQFIFQYYREEENGRGNFPPRFSGLQFPNYSSELNVNALELDDSALYLCASRGGYRTDTQYFGPGTRLTVL.